A selection of T cell receptor beta chains follows, all from one sample in a study of blood T cell repertoires in COVID-19. Libraries were prepared by immunoSEQ multiplex PCR; TCRdb keeps only in-frame clonotypes and omits some of them. The sample shows 100,000 to 150,000 clones, approximately 85% of them seen only once. Sequencing input: peripheral blood. These receptors were taken from a woman at least 80 years old with COVID-19, enrolled during active disease. Both conserved end residues are part of each CDR3. The D gene is left open where the match is weak. Rows give clone size only sometimes, using once, few, many, or a class for an expanded clone.

TRBD1 . TRBJ2-1 TRBV20-1 CSATDRADEQFF TGCAGTGCTACTGACAGGGCTGATGAGCAGTTCTTC
. . TRBJ1-4 TRBV9 CASSVWGETNEKLFF TGTGCCAGCAGCGTATGGGGGGAAACTAATGAAAAACTGTTTTTT
. . TRBJ2-4 TRBV5-4 CASSPGSEPAKNIQYF TGTGCCAGCAGCCCCGGTTCGGAGCCAGCCAAAAACATTCAGTACTTC
TRBD2 once TRBJ2-5 TRBV19 CASSPLLGGGETQYF TGTGCCAGTAGTCCTCTCTTGGGGGGGGGAGAGACCCAGTACTTC
. . TRBJ2-3 TRBV6-5 CASSYSQFTDTQYF TGTGCCAGCAGTTACTCTCAATTCACAGATACGCAGTATTTT
TRBD1 . TRBJ2-5 TRBV3-1/TRBV3-2 CASSLQGGEETQYF TGTGCCAGCAGCTTACAGGGGGGCGAGGAGACCCAGTACTTC
. . TRBJ2-2 TRBV5-1 CASALGVTGELFF TGCGCCAGCGCCCTAGGAGTCACCGGGGAGCTGTTTTTT
. . TRBJ2-2 TRBV4-3 CASSQGARFGELFF TGCGCCAGCAGCCAAGGGGCCCGGTTCGGGGAGCTGTTTTTT
TRBD2 . TRBJ2-2 TRBV11-1 CASSLLRGSNTGELFF TGTGCCAGCAGCTTGCTGCGGGGGTCGAACACCGGGGAGCTGTTTTTT
TRBD2 once TRBJ2-7 TRBV10-3 CASGTSSYEQYF TGTGCCTCCGGGACTAGCTCCTACGAGCAGTACTTC
TRBD2 . TRBJ2-5 TRBV5-5 CASSLGGSQETQYF TGTGCCAGCAGCTTGGGCGGGAGCCAAGAGACCCAGTACTTC
TRBD1 . TRBJ2-6 TRBV4-1 CASSQVGQGAGANVLTF TGCGCCAGCAGCCAAGTCGGACAGGGCGCTGGGGCCAACGTCCTGACTTTC
. . TRBJ1-5 TRBV7-2 CASSFRVSQPQHF TGTGCCAGCAGCTTTAGAGTGAGCCAGCCCCAGCATTTT
. . TRBJ2-1 TRBV6-4 CASSEFGSSYNEQFF TGTGCCAGCAGTGAGTTCGGGAGCTCCTACAATGAGCAGTTCTTC
TRBD1 . TRBJ1-3 TRBV18 CASSQGAAAGNTIYF TGTGCCAGCTCACAGGGGGCTGCAGCTGGAAACACCATATATTTT
. . TRBJ2-5 TRBV21-1 CASSSGGCALQETQYF TGTGCCAGCAGCTCCGGGGGGTGCGCGCTTCAAGAGACCCAGTACTTC
. few TRBJ1-4 TRBV9 CASSPGVTNEKLFF TGTGCCAGCAGCCCCGGGGTGACTAATGAAAAACTGTTTTTT
TRBD1 once TRBJ1-5 TRBV19 CASSSFRTGVNQPQHF TGTGCCAGTAGTAGTTTTCGGACAGGAGTGAATCAGCCCCAGCATTTT
TRBD2 once TRBJ2-1 TRBV5-4 CASSSSGGRVYNEQFF TGTGCCAGCAGCTCCTCGGGCGGGAGGGTGTACAATGAGCAGTTCTTC
TRBD2 . TRBJ2-7 TRBV5-4 CASSWGTSPEQYF TGTGCCAGCAGCTGGGGGACTAGCCCCGAGCAGTACTTC
TRBD2 few TRBJ2-7 TRBV4-3 CASSQIAGGPYEQYF TGCGCCAGCAGCCAAATAGCGGGAGGGCCCTACGAGCAGTACTTC
TRBD1 once TRBJ1-1 TRBV18 CASSHDRDEAFF TGTGCCAGCTCCCACGACAGGGATGAAGCTTTCTTT
. . TRBJ2-5 TRBV7-2 CASSLNFAWQGQETQYF TGTGCCAGCAGCTTAAACTTTGCGTGGCAGGGCCAAGAGACCCAGTACTTC
TRBD2 . TRBJ2-1 TRBV27 CASRISGRTYNEQFF TGTGCCAGCAGGATTAGCGGGAGAACCTACAATGAGCAGTTCTTC
TRBD1 . TRBJ1-4 TRBV3-1/TRBV3-2 CASSQTGTGSFF TGTGCCAGCAGCCAGACCGGGACAGGTTCCTTTTTT
TRBD1 few TRBJ2-2 TRBV7-9 CASSSGTGVVDGELFF TGTGCCAGCAGTTCCGGGACAGGGGTGGTTGACGGGGAGCTGTTTTTT
. . TRBJ2-7 TRBV21-1 CASRRGLEIYEQYF TGTGCCAGCAGAAGGGGACTAGAAATCTACGAGCAGTACTTC
. . TRBJ1-1 TRBV6-1 CASSEIGVSGEAFF TGTGCCAGCAGTGAAATTGGGGTTTCGGGGGAAGCTTTCTTT
TRBD2 . TRBJ2-3 TRBV2 CASSPRGVGRETDTQYF TGTGCCAGCAGTCCCCGGGGGGTCGGTAGGGAAACAGATACGCAGTATTTT
. . TRBJ1-1 TRBV19 CASRQVFEAFF TGTGCCAGTCGACAGGTTTTTGAAGCTTTCTTT
TRBD2 . TRBJ2-5 TRBV3-1/TRBV3-2 CASSPGLAGTQETQYF TGTGCCAGCAGCCCAGGACTAGCGGGCACCCAAGAGACCCAGTACTTC
TRBD1 . TRBJ1-5 TRBV6-5 CASYRDRGQPQHF TGTGCCAGCTACCGGGACAGGGGTCAGCCCCAGCATTTT
. . TRBJ2-1 TRBV4-1 CASSPVEASRRNEQFF TGCGCCAGCAGCCCGGTCGAAGCTAGTAGACGGAATGAGCAGTTCTTC
. . TRBJ2-1 TRBV7-2 CASSLHSLRNEQFF TGTGCCAGCAGCTTGCATAGCCTTCGCAATGAGCAGTTCTTC
. . TRBJ2-7 TRBV6-5 CASSYLTGEQYF TGTGCCAGCAGTTACCTGACAGGCGAGCAGTACTTC
. many TRBJ2-3 TRBV7-3 CASSSGPGGTQYF TGTGCCAGCAGCTCCGGGCCTGGAGGTACGCAGTATTTT
TRBD1 . TRBJ2-1 TRBV6-1 CASSEITGTGSLKQFF TGTGCCAGCAGTGAAATTACCGGGACAGGGAGCTTGAAGCAGTTCTTC
. . TRBJ1-1 TRBV5-1 CASSPEQGRAFF TGCGCCAGCAGCCCGGAACAGGGTAGAGCTTTCTTT
. . TRBJ2-5 TRBV7-9 CASSEGSGYQETQYF TGTGCCAGCAGCGAGGGTAGCGGCTACCAAGAGACCCAGTACTTC
TRBD2 . TRBJ2-1 TRBV7-3 CASSPISASGEQFF TGTGCCAGCAGCCCCATTTCTGCTAGCGGTGAGCAGTTCTTC
. . TRBJ1-1 TRBV10-3 CAISPGQGPTEAFF TGTGCCATCAGCCCGGGACAAGGACCCACTGAAGCTTTCTTT
. . TRBJ2-7 TRBV28 CASSDRTASYEQYF TGTGCCAGCAGTGACCGGACAGCCTCCTACGAGCAGTACTTC
. few TRBJ2-2 TRBV18 CASSPLDINTGELFF TGTGCCAGCTCACCTCTCGACATTAACACCGGGGAGCTGTTTTTT
TRBD1 few TRBJ1-5 TRBV6-5 CASSWDRGSNQPQHF TGTGCCAGCAGCTGGGACAGGGGTAGCAATCAGCCCCAGCATTTT
. . TRBJ2-3 TRBV9 CASSVAGAGVPTDTQYF TGTGCCAGCAGCGTAGCAGGGGCGGGAGTACCCACAGATACGCAGTATTTT
. . TRBJ2-3 TRBV7-9 CASSGSDTQYF TGTGCCAGCAGCGGCTCAGATACGCAGTATTTT
. . TRBJ1-1 TRBV7-3 CASSLRATNTEAFF TGTGCCAGCAGCTTAAGGGCTACTAACACTGAAGCTTTCTTT
. . TRBJ2-2 TRBV3-1/TRBV3-2 CASSQARGPGELFF TGTGCCAGCAGCCAGGCGCGAGGGCCCGGGGAGCTGTTTTTT
TRBD1 once TRBJ2-7 TRBV7-2 CASSTARGLSYEQYF TGTGCCAGCAGCACTGCCAGGGGGCTTTCCTACGAGCAGTACTTC
TRBD1 . TRBJ1-2 TRBV7-2 CASSLNQGDGYTF TGTGCCAGCAGCTTAAACCAGGGGGATGGCTACACCTTC
TRBD2 . TRBJ2-1 TRBV11-2 CASSVQPGGGVYNEQFF TGTGCCAGCAGCGTTCAACCGGGAGGTGGTGTGTACAATGAGCAGTTCTTC
TRBD2 once TRBJ2-2 TRBV7-3 CASSPYGGARNTGELFF TGTGCCAGCAGCCCCTACGGGGGGGCGCGGAACACCGGGGAGCTGTTTTTT
. . TRBJ2-1 TRBV7-7 CASSLGQNGEQFF TGTGCCAGCAGCTTAGGCCAAAATGGCGAGCAGTTCTTC
. . TRBJ2-7 TRBV28 CASSDNRDIVEQYF TGTGCCAGCAGCGATAACCGGGACATCGTCGAGCAGTACTTC
TRBD1 . TRBJ2-7 TRBV4-3 CASSPGTGDNYEQYF TGCGCCAGCAGCCCCGGGACAGGGGACAACTACGAGCAGTACTTC
TRBD1 . TRBJ1-2 TRBV7-9 CASSGYGTGLPSGYGYTF TGTGCCAGCAGCGGCTATGGGACAGGTCTTCCGAGCGGGTATGGCTACACCTTC
TRBD1 . TRBJ1-4 TRBV28 CASSFSGQGGEKLFF TGTGCCAGCAGTTTTTCTGGACAGGGTGGTGAAAAACTGTTTTTT
TRBD2 . TRBJ2-3 TRBV7-2 CASSLGSGRGDAQYF TGTGCCAGCAGCTTAGGTAGCGGGAGGGGGGATGCGCAGTATTTT
. . TRBJ1-6 TRBV5-6 CASSLRDTRNNSPLHF TGTGCCAGCAGCTTAAGGGACACCCGAAATAATTCACCCCTCCACTTT